This TCR beta chain emerged from a study of CD8 T cells in ankylosing spondylitis. It was by quantitative 5'-RACE with molecular barcodes that TCR beta libraries were made. TCRdb ran MiXCR on the 5' RACE reads and lists one entry per CDR3 protein. The data contain around 150,000 distinct CDR3 sequences, under 55% of them singletons. Whole-study results and caveats: Disease-linked clones bore a CD8+ phenotype and were relatively rare in peripheral blood. Within matched ankylosing spondylitis synovial fluid, disease-linked clones were reportedly significantly enriched. Blood of patients with ankylosing spondylitis appeared to be characterized by a TCR beta motif of several highly homologous variants.

At least ten counts were recorded for this clonotype. The antigen is not known. Looked up from germline, CDR1 is MDHEN and CDR2 is SYDVKM. This CDR3 comprises 16 residues. Trimming stripped 5 bases from V and 0 bases from J, with 16 bases between. The TCR sequence derives from a male donor with ankylosing spondylitis. The material sequenced was synovial fluid, either unsorted or a sorted T cell fraction (not recorded which). This sequence joins TRBV28 and TRBJ1-1; D is unclear. The chain's CDR3 is CASSPIPNSLNTEAFF. The DNA of the CDR3 is TGTGCCAGCAGTCCCATCCCAAATTCCCTGAACACTGAAGCTTTCTTT.